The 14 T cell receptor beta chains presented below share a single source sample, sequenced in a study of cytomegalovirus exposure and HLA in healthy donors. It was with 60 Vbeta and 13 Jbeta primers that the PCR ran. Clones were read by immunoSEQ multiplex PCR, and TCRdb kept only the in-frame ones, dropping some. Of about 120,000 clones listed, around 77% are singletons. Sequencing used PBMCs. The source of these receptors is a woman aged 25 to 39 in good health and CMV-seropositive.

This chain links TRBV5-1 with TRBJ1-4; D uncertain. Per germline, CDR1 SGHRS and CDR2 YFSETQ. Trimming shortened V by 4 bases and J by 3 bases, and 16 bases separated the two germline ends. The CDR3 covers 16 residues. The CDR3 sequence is CASSLREVRSNEKLFF. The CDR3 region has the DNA TGCGCCAGCAGCCTGCGGGAAGTCAGGTCTAATGAAAAACTGTTTTTT.

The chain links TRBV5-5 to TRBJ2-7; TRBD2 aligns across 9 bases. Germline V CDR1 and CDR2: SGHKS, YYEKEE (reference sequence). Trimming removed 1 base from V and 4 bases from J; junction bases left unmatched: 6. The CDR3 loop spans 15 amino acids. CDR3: CASSLYLAGKYEQYF. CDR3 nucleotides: TGTGCCAGCAGCTTGTATCTAGCGGGAAAGTACGAGCAGTACTTC.

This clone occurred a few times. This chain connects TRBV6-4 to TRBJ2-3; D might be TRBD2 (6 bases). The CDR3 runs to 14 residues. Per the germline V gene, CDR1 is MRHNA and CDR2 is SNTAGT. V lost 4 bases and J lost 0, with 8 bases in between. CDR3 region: CASSAGTSTDTQYF. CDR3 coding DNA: TGTGCCAGCAGTGCCGGGACTAGCACAGATACGCAGTATTTT.

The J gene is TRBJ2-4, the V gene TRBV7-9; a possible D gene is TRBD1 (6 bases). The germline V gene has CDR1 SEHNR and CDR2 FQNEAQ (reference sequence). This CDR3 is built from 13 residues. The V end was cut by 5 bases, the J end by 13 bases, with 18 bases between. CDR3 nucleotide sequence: TGTGCCAGCAGCCCAGAGACAGGTCTAGGGCAGTACTTC. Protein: CASSPETGLGQYF.

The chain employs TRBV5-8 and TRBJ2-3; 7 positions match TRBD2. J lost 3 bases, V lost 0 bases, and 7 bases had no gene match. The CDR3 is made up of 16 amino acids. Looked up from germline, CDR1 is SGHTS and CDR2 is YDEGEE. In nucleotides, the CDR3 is TGTGCCAGCAGCTTGGCTGGCGGGAGTGAGACAGATACGCAGTATTTT. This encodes CASSLAGGSETDTQYF.

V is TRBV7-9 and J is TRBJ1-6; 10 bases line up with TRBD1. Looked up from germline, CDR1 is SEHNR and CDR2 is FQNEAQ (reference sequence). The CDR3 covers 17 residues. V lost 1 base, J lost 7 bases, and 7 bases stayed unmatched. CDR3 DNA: TGTGCCAGCAGCTTAGTGGTCGGGACAGGGGTAAATTCACCCCTCCACTTT. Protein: CASSLVVGTGVNSPLHF.

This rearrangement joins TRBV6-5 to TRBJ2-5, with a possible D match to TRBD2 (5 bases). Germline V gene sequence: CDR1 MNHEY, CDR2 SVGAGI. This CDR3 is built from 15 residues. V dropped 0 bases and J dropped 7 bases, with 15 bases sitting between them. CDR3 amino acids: CASSYSRGQLGTQYF. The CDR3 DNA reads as TGTGCCAGCAGTTACTCGAGAGGGCAACTGGGGACCCAGTACTTC.

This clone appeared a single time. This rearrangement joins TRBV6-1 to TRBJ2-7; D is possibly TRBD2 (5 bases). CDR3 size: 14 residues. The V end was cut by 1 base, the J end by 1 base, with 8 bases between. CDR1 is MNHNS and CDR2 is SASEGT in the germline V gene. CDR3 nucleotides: TGTGCCAGCAGTGAAGGGACTTCGTCCTACGAGCAGTACTTC. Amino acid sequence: CASSEGTSSYEQYF.

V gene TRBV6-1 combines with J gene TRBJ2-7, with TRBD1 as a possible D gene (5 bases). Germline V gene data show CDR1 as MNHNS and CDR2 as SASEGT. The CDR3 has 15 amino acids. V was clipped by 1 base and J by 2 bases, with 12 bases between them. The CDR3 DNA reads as TGTGCCAGCAGTGAAGAGGCAGGGTCCACCTACGAGCAGTACTTC. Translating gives CASSEEAGSTYEQYF.

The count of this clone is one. The CDR3 spells CASSRRQGLSNQPQHF. CDR3 sequence (DNA): TGTGCCAGCTCACGTAGGCAGGGTTTAAGCAATCAGCCCCAGCATTTT. The rearrangement joins TRBV18 to TRBJ1-5; D perhaps matches TRBD1 (5 bases). The CDR3 consists of 16 residues. V lost 4 bases, J lost 1 base, and 14 bases lay in between. Germline V gives CDR1 KGHSH, CDR2 LQKENI.

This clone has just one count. The CDR3 DNA follows: TGTGCCAGCAGTGAAGCCCGGAGCAATCAGCCCCAGCATTTT. This gives the protein CASSEARSNQPQHF. V usage is TRBV2 and J usage is TRBJ1-5; D gene uncertain. The CDR3 is made up of 14 amino acids. Per the germline V gene, CDR1 is SNHLY and CDR2 is FYNNEI. V was cut by 0 bases and J by 1 base, with 4 bases left in between.

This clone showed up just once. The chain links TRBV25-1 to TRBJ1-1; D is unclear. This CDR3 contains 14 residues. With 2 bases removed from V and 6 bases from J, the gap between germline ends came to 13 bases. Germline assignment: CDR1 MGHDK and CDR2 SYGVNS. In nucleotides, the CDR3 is TGTGCCAGCAGTGAAACCACCCGGTACCCTGAAGCTTTCTTT. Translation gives CASSETTRYPEAFF.

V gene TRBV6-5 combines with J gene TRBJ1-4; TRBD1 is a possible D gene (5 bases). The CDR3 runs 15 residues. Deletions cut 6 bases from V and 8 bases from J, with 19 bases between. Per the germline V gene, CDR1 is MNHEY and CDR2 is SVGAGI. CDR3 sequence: CASRAPREGREKLFF. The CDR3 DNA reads TGTGCCAGCAGGGCGCCGCGGGAGGGACGGGAAAAACTGTTTTTT.

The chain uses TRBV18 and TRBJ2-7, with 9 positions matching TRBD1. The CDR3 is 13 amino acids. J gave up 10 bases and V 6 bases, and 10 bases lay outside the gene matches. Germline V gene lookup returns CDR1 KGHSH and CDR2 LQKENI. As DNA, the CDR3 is TGTGCCAGCTCTCCGGACAGGGGCCCCACCCAGTACTTC. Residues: CASSPDRGPTQYF.